This T cell receptor beta chain was sequenced in a study of human T cells and chemical hapten exposure. TCRdb independently ran MiXCR on the RACE reads; one entry per CDR3 protein. The sample contains approximately 60,000 distinct CDR3 sequences, roughly a tenth of which appear only once. Germline V gives CDR1 SGHVS, CDR2 FNYEAQ. Deletions cut 5 bases from V and 5 bases from J, with 8 bases between. CDR3 length: 12 residues. Time point: pre-sensitization, week 0. Treatment denoted: therapeutic diphenylcyclopropenone sensitization with weekly scalp DPC. This material consisted of whole blood, taken in connection with sensitization to the hapten diphenylcyclopropenone (DPC). The genes are TRBV7-6 and TRBJ2-3; D is possibly TRBD1 (5 bases). The receptor was derived from a man aged 40-49 years with alopecia areata. Some clones in this sample may be carry-over from other donors' samples. This CDR3 is CASSPTGDTQYF. The CDR3, as DNA: TGTGCCAGCAGCCCCACAGGAGATACGCAGTATTTT. Combining the CDR3 with reference TRBV7-6 and TRBJ2-3 gives the whole variable domain GAGVSQSPRYKVTKRGQDVALRCDPISGHVSLYWYRQALGQGPEFLTYFNYEAQQDKSGLPNDRFSAERPEGSISTLTIQRTEQRDSAMYRCASSPTGDTQYFGPGTRLTVL.